This T cell receptor beta chain was obtained from a study of T cell clones after liver transplantation. Study-wide background: As an antigen-independent comparator, third-party-reactive TCRbeta sequences came from pre-transplant mixed lymphocyte reactions. Samples came pre-transplant, pre-randomization before withdrawal, and post-randomization after withdrawal ended.

The table came from immunoSEQ multiplex PCR; TCRdb's copy has only in-frame clones and leaves some out. The sample includes about 120,000 clones, approximately 90% of them seen just once. As regards this clone: Its cognate antigen is unknown.

Study-level results: Low donor cell numbers restricted donor-reactive repertoire measurement in two subjects.

Unstimulated PBMCs were sorted into CD3+CD4+ and CD3+CD8+ populations. V lost 4 bases and J 1 base, leaving 6 bases between the germline ends. The germline CDR1 and CDR2 sequences are SGHRS and YFSETQ. The CDR3 is made up of 12 amino acids. This specimen was CD4+ T cells from blood, taken 12 months after liver transplant. The TCR sequence derives from a human patient who received a liver transplant. The graft donor may account for some of the T cells. The chain carries TRBV5-1 and TRBJ2-7, with no clear D. The chain's CDR3 is CASSPESYEQYF. CDR3 DNA sequence: TGCGCCAGCAGCCCCGAGTCCTACGAGCAGTACTTC.